This note documents a single T cell receptor beta chain sequence. Its antigen is undetermined. The CDR3 sequence is 16 residues long. The V end lost 0 bases, the J end lost 8 bases, and 20 bases lay between the germline ends. Germline CDR1 and CDR2: SGHKS and YYEKEE (reference sequence). The data derive from a study of blood T cells in healthy people across ages. Together with a sample-barcoded 5' primer, a J-beta primer mix was included in a second PCR lasting 7 to 11 cycles. TCRdb called the 5' RACE reads again in MiXCR, with one record for every CDR3 protein. The sample includes around 990,000 distinct CDR3 sequences, about 23% of them seen just once. Findings and limits, study-wide: Per million T cells, TCR beta diversity dropped roughly linearly as age increased. Aged donors had fewer naive CD4+ cells and lower diversity than long-lived donors.

These same data were also listed under a study on T cells of mothers and their children.

The source material was blood. The rearrangement joins TRBV5-5 to TRBJ1-2; D is unclear. The sequence derives from a girl aged 2 to 9 in good health. CDR3 sequence: CASSLDDTFPGFGYTF. The CDR3 DNA is TGTGCCAGCAGCTTGGATGACACGTTTCCGGGATTCGGCTACACCTTC.